This entry concerns a single TCR beta chain. This specimen comes from a study of T cell changes during pregnancy in multiple sclerosis. Data came from immunoSEQ multiplex PCR; TCRdb stores just in-frame clones and leaves some out. The sample records around 56,000 clones, approximately 86% being singletons. V shed 1 base and J shed 8 bases, with 24 bases lying between them. This CDR3 is 17 amino acids long. Germline V lookup: CDR1 SGDLS, CDR2 YYNGEE. The sequences come from CD4+ T cells from peripheral blood mononuclear cells, collected in the third trimester of pregnancy. The TCR originated in a female donor with multiple sclerosis, enrolled in a pregnancy study. The chain joins TRBV9 to TRBJ1-2; perhaps TRBD1 as D (6 bases). Here the CDR3 DNA reads TGTGCCAGCAGCGTAAGGGGCATTTGGACAGCCCTAACGGGCTACACCTTC. The encoded protein is CASSVRGIWTALTGYTF.